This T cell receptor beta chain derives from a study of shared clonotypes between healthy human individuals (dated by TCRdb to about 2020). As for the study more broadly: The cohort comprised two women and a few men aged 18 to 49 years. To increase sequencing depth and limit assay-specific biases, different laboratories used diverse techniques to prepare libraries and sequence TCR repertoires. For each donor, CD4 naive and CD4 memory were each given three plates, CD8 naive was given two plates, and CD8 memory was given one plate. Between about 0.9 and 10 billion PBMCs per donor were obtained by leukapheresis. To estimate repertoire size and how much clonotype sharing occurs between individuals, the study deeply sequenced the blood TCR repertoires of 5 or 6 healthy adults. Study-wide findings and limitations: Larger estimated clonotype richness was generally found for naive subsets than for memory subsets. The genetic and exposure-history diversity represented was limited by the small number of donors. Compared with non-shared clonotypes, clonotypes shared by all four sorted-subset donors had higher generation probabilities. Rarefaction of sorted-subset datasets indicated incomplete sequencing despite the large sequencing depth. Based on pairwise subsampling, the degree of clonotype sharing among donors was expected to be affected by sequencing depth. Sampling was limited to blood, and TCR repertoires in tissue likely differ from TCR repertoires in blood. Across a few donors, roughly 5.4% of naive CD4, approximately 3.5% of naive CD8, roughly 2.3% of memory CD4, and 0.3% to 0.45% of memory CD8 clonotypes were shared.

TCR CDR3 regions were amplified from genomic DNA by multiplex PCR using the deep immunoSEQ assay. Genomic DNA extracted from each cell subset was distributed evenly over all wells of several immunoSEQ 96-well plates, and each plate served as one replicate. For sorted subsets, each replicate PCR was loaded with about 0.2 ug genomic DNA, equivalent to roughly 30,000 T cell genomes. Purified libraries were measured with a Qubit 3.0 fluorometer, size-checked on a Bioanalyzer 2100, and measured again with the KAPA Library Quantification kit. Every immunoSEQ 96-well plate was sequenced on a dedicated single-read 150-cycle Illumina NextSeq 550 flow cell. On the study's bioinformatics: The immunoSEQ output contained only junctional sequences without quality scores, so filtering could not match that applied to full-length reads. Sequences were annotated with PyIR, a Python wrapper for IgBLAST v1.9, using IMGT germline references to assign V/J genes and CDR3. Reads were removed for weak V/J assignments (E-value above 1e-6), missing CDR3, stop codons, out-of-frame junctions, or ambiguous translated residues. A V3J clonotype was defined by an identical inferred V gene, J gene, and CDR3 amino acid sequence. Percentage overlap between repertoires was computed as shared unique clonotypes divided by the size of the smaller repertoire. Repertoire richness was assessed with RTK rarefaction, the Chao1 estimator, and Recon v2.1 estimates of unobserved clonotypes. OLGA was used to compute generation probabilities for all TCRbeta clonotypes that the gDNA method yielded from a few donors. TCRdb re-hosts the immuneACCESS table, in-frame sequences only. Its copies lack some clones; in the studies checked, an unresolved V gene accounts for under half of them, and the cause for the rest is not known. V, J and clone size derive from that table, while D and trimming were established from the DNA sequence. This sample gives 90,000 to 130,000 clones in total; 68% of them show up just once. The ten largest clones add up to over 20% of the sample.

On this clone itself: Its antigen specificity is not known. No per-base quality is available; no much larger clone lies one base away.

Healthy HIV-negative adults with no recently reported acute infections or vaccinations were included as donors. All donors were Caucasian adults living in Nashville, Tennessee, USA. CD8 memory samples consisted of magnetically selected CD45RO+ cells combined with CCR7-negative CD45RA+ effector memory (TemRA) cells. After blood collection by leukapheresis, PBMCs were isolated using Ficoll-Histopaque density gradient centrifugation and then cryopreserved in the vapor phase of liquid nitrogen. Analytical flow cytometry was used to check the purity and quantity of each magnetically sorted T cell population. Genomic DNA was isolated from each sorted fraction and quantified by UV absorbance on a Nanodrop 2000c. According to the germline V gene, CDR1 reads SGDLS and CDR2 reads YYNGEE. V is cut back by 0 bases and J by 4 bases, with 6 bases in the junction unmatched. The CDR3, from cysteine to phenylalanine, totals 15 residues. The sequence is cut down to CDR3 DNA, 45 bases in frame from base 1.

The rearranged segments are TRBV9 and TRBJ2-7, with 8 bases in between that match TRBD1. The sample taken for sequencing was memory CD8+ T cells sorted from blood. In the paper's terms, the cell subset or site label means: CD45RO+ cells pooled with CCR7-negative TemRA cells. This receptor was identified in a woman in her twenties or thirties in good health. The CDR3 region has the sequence CASSVGQGAGYEQYF. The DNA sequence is TGTGCCAGCAGCGTAGGGCAGGGGGCCGGTTACGAGCAGTACTTC.